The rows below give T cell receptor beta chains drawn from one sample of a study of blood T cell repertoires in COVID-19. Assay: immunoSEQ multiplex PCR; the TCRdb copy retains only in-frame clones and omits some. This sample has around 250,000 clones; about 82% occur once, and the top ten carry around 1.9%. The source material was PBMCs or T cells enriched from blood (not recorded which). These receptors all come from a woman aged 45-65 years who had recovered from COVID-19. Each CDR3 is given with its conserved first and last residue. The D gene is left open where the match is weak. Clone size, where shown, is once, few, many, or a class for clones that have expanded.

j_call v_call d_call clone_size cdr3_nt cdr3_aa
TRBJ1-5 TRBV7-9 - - TGTGCCAGCAGCTTAGAACGGGAAGGGCCCCAGCATTTT CASSLEREGPQHF
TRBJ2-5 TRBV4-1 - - TGCGCCAGCAGCCAAGTCGGTCAGACCCAGTACTTC CASSQVGQTQYF
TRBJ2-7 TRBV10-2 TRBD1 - TGCGCCAGCACGGGACAGGCCGGGTACGAGCAGTACTTC CASTGQAGYEQYF
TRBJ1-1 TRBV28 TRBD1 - TGTGCCAGCGGATCGCTACCCCCAGGGGGTCGTAGGCTGGCTTTCTTT CASGSLPPGGRRLAFF
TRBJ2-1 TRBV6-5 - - TGTGCCAGCAGTTACTCAAGGGGATCCTACAATGAGCAGTTCTTC CASSYSRGSYNEQFF
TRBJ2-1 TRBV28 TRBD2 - TGTGCCACCCAGGCGGCGGGAGGGCGGGATGAGCAGTTCTTC CATQAAGGRDEQFF
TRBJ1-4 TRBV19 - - TGTGCCAGTAGTACCATACCGGGGGCTAATGAAAAACTGTTTTTT CASSTIPGANEKLFF
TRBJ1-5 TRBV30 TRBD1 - TGTGCCTGGGGCAGGGGGCCAGCCTCTCAGCATTTT CAWGRGPASQHF
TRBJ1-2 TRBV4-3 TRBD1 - TGCGCCAGCAGCCTGTCGACAGGGAACTATGGCTACACCTTC CASSLSTGNYGYTF
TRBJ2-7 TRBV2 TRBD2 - TGTGCCAGCACGGGGGGGTGGTACGAGCAGTACTTC CASTGGWYEQYF
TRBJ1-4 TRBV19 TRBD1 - TGTGCCACCCTCCCACAGGGGAAGATCGAAAAACTGTTTTTT CATLPQGKIEKLFF
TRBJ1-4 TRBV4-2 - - TGTGCCAGCAGCCCAGGGTCAGGGAATGAAAAACTGTTTTTT CASSPGSGNEKLFF
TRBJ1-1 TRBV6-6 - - TGTGCCAGCAGTTACACTCCAGAGAGCGACACTGAAGCTTTCTTT CASSYTPESDTEAFF
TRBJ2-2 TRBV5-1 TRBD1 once TGCGCCAGCAGCTTGGGACAGGGAAACACCGGGGAGCTGTTTTTT CASSLGQGNTGELFF
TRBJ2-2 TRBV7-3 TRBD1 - TGTGCCAGCAGACCTAGACAGGGGGATACCGGGGAGCTGTTTTTT CASRPRQGDTGELFF
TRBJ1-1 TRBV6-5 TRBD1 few TGTGCCAGCAGCCAGGACAGGGCGGACACTGAAGCTTTCTTT CASSQDRADTEAFF
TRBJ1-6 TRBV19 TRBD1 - TGTGCCAGTAGTACGGGACAGGGTGAATCACCCCTCCACTTT CASSTGQGESPLHF
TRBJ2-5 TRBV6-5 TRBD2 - TGTGCCAGCAGTTACCTACCCGGGGGGGCCAAAGAGACCCAGTACTTC CASSYLPGGAKETQYF
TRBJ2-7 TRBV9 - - TGTGCCAGCAGCAACACAGGATTTTTGAACGAGCAGTACTTC CASSNTGFLNEQYF
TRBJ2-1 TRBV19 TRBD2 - TGTGCCAGTAGTATACCGGGACTAGCGAATGAGCAGTTCTTC CASSIPGLANEQFF
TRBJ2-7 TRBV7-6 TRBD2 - TGTGCCAGCAGCTTTCGGGGGGTTAGCGACGAGCAGTACTTC CASSFRGVSDEQYF
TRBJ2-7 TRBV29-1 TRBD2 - TGCAGCGCGAGCGGGACTACAGACGAGCAGTACTTC CSASGTTDEQYF
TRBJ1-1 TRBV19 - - TGTGCCAGTAGTGGGCACGGGATAGCGAACACTGAAGCTTTCTTT CASSGHGIANTEAFF
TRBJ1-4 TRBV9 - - TGTGCCAGCAGCGTAGCCGGGGGGGCCCGGGAAAAACTGTTTTTT CASSVAGGAREKLFF
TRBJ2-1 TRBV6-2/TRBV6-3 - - TGTGCCAGCAGTTCTAGTAGACCCGTCAATGAGCAGTTCTTC CASSSSRPVNEQFF
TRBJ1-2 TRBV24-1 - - TGTGCCACCAGTGATTTGCCAGGGGCAGATGGCTACACCTTC CATSDLPGADGYTF
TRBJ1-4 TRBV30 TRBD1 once TGTGCCTGGGGGCCGGGACAGCCAAATGAAAAACTGTTTTTT CAWGPGQPNEKLFF
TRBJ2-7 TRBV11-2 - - TGTGCCAGCAGCCATACTTGGGAGCAGTACTTC CASSHTWEQYF
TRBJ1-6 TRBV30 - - TGTGCCTCCGCGGGGGAGATCACCTATAATTCACCCCTCCACTTT CASAGEITYNSPLHF
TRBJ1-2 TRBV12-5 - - TGTGCTAGTGGTTTGTTGGGGCATGGCTACACCTTC CASGLLGHGYTF
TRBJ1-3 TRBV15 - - TGTGCCACCAGCAGAGATCCTGGCAGGAACTCTGGAAACACCATATATTTT CATSRDPGRNSGNTIYF
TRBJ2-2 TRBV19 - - TGTGCCAGTAGGAGGACAGCCTCGAACACCGGGGAGCTGTTTTTT CASRRTASNTGELFF
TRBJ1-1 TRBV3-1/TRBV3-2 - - TGTGCCAGCAGCCAAGGGACAGCTGAAGCTTTCTTT CASSQGTAEAFF
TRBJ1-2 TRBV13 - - TGTGCCAGCAGCTTTAGCCTCCAAGGGGGTAACTATGGCTACACCTTC CASSFSLQGGNYGYTF
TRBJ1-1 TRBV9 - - TGTGCCAGCAGCGCCTTCTATACAGGGAACACTGAAGCTTTCTTT CASSAFYTGNTEAFF
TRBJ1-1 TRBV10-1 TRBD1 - TGCGCCAGCAGTGAATCAGCCTGGGACAGGGTCGCTTTCTTT CASSESAWDRVAFF
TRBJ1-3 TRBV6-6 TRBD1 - TGTGCCAGCAGGGACAGGGGGCCTGGAAACACCATATATTTT CASRDRGPGNTIYF
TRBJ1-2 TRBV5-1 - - TGCGCCAGCAGCTTTGACAGTCTCTATGGCTACACCTTC CASSFDSLYGYTF
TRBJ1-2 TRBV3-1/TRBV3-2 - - TGTGCCAGCAGCCCTACAGTGGATGGCTACACCTTC CASSPTVDGYTF
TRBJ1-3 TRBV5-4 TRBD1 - TGTGCCAGCAGCTTTGGGGGATGGAGACAGGGCTCTGGAAACACCATATATTTT CASSFGGWRQGSGNTIYF
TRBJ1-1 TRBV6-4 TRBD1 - TGTGCCAGCAGCAAAGTCCCGGGACAGGGACAGAACACTGAAGCTTTCTTT CASSKVPGQGQNTEAFF
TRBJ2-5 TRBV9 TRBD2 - TGTGCCAGCAGCGTAGGACTAGCGGGAATCGAGACCCAGTACTTC CASSVGLAGIETQYF